Listed below are T cell receptor beta chains from one sample, sequenced in a study of shared clonotypes between healthy human individuals. The table came from immunoSEQ multiplex PCR; TCRdb's copy has only in-frame clones and leaves some out. The repertoire includes roughly 2.1 million clones, about 93% of them detected once, and 1.7% sits in the top ten. Material for sequencing was naive CD8+ T cells from PBMCs. These receptor sequences come from a man aged 18 to 29 in good health. Some clones in this sample may be carry-over from other donors' samples. The CDR3 runs from the conserved cysteine through the conserved F or W. Fields, in order: D gene, clone size, J gene, V gene, CDR3 DNA, CDR3 protein. D genes are given only for firm matches. Rows may omit the clone size; those that give it use once, few, many or a size class.

>TRBD1|NA|TRBJ1-1|TRBV7-9
TGTGCCAGCAGCCCCCGGAGGGGCAGGGGGGAAAACACTGAAGCTTTCTTT
CASSPRRGRGENTEAFF
>TRBD2|NA|TRBJ2-2|TRBV13
TGTGCCAGCAGCTTAGGGGGACTAGCGGGAGGTTACACCGGGGAGCTGTTTTTT
CASSLGGLAGGYTGELFF
>NA|NA|TRBJ1-5|TRBV13
TGTGCCAGCAGCCCCGGTCGAGGACAGCCCCAGCATTTT
CASSPGRGQPQHF
>NA|NA|TRBJ2-2|TRBV4-3
TGCGCCAGCAGCCAAGATGATATGAACACCGGGGAGCTGTTTTTT
CASSQDDMNTGELFF
>NA|NA|TRBJ1-5|TRBV11-2
TGTGCCAGCAGCTTAGGGGACCGAGCGGGTTCTGTTAGCAATCAGCCCCAGCATTTT
CASSLGDRAGSVSNQPQHF
>NA|NA|TRBJ2-1|TRBV5-6
TGTGCCAGCAGCTCCGGGACGGATTACAATGAGCAGTTCTTC
CASSSGTDYNEQFF
>NA|NA|TRBJ1-2|TRBV2
TGTGCCAGATTGGCGGGGGCGGGCGGCTACACCTTC
CARLAGAGGYTF
>NA|NA|TRBJ2-1|TRBV10-3
TGTGCCATCAGTGAGTCGCCCGGTGAGCAGTTCTTC
CAISESPGEQFF
>NA|NA|TRBJ2-3|TRBV28
TGTGCCAGCAGTCAAGACAGAGCCACAGATACGCAGTATTTT
CASSQDRATDTQYF
>NA|NA|TRBJ1-2|TRBV6-1
TGTGCCAGCAGTGAATTGGTCAGGCCAGGACCACCCTATGGCTACACCTTC
CASSELVRPGPPYGYTF
>NA|NA|TRBJ2-1|TRBV29-1
TGCAGCGCGGCAGACAGGAGCTACAATGAGCAGTTCTTC
CSAADRSYNEQFF
>NA|NA|TRBJ2-1|TRBV10-2
TGCGCCAGCAGTGCGGGATACAATGAGCAGTTCTTC
CASSAGYNEQFF
>NA|NA|TRBJ2-7|TRBV11-2
TGTGCCAGCAGCGTACGACTAGCCTACGAGCAGTACTTC
CASSVRLAYEQYF
>TRBD2|NA|TRBJ2-5|TRBV27
TGTGCCAGCAGTTACCTAGCGGGAGGCCGGGGGGAGACCCAGTACTTC
CASSYLAGGRGETQYF
>NA|NA|TRBJ2-2|TRBV5-4
TGTGCCAGCAGTTGGATGGGGGTCGGAGCCGGGGAGCTGTTTTTT
CASSWMGVGAGELFF
>NA|once|TRBJ1-2|TRBV14
TGTGCCAGCAGCCAGGGTGTCTACGGCTACACCTTC
CASSQGVYGYTF
>NA|NA|TRBJ1-2|TRBV9
TGTGCCAGCAGCGTAGGTGGGGACCCTAAGAATGGCTACACCTTC
CASSVGGDPKNGYTF
>TRBD2|NA|TRBJ2-7|TRBV27
TGTGCCAGCAGCTGGGGAGGGACCTACGAGCAGTACTTC
CASSWGGTYEQYF
>NA|NA|TRBJ2-7|TRBV19
TGTGCCAGTAGTATAGACGCGGGGAACGAGCAGTACTTC
CASSIDAGNEQYF
>NA|NA|TRBJ1-5|TRBV28
TGTGCCAGCAGTTTATCATTCAAAATAGGATATAGCAATCAGCCCCAGCATTTT
CASSLSFKIGYSNQPQHF
>NA|NA|TRBJ2-3|TRBV10-1
TGCGCCAGCAGTGAGGCCCCCAGGGGCTCCGAGGGGACAGATACGCAGTATTTT
CASSEAPRGSEGTDTQYF
>TRBD1|once|TRBJ2-1|TRBV29-1
TGCAGCGTCCGGGACAGGGGCGAAAATGAGCAGTTCTTC
CSVRDRGENEQFF
>TRBD2|NA|TRBJ2-1|TRBV9
TGTGCCAGCAGCGAGGGACTAGCGGGAGGGGCTAGCTCCTACAATGAGCAGTTCTTC
CASSEGLAGGASSYNEQFF
>TRBD1|once|TRBJ1-1|TRBV28
TGTGCCAGCAGTTCCTTTTGGACAGGGGAGAACACTGAAGCTTTCTTT
CASSSFWTGENTEAFF
>TRBD2|NA|TRBJ2-7|TRBV13
TGTGCCAGCAGCTTCCGTACTAGCGGGAGCTACGAGCAGTACTTC
CASSFRTSGSYEQYF
>NA|NA|TRBJ2-7|TRBV5-1
TGCGCCAGCAGCCCCCCCCAGGGTGGCACCGCCTACGAGCAGTACTTC
CASSPPQGGTAYEQYF
>TRBD2|NA|TRBJ2-7|TRBV29-1
TGCAGCGTTCTGGGGGGGAAAGCCTACGAGCAGTACTTC
CSVLGGKAYEQYF
>TRBD1|NA|TRBJ2-2|TRBV11-2
TGTGCCAGCCGCGCCTTCGAGGGGGCGAACGTCGAGGCCGGGGAGCTGTTTTTT
CASRAFEGANVEAGELFF
>NA|NA|TRBJ2-1|TRBV11-2
TGTGCCAGCAGCCTCTGGACAGTATCCACCTACAATGAGCAGTTCTTC
CASSLWTVSTYNEQFF
>TRBD2|NA|TRBJ2-5|TRBV15
TGTGCCACCAGCAGAGTTGACGCGGGAGAGGAGACCCAGTACTTC
CATSRVDAGEETQYF
>NA|NA|TRBJ1-5|TRBV6-1
TGTGCCAGCAGTGAAGACTGGGCTCCGTATCAGCCCCAGCATTTT
CASSEDWAPYQPQHF
>NA|few|TRBJ2-1|TRBV9
TGTGCCAGCAGCAAGGGCCCGGGTATGCAGTTCTTC
CASSKGPGMQFF
>NA|NA|TRBJ2-7|TRBV6-5
TGTGCCAGCAGTTACTCGGAAGGGGTTGGCGAGCAGTACTTC
CASSYSEGVGEQYF
>TRBD1|NA|TRBJ2-5|TRBV19
TGTGCCAGTAGTATAAGGACAGGGGGCTGGGAGACCCAGTACTTC
CASSIRTGGWETQYF
>NA|NA|TRBJ2-2|TRBV27
TGTGCCAGCAGTCAACGAGAAGGGGTGGGCACCGGGGAGCTGTTTTTT
CASSQREGVGTGELFF